This T cell receptor (beta chain) was sequenced in a study of response to subunit inactivated influenza vaccine. TCRdb processed the RT-PCR reads anew with MiXCR; each CDR3 protein has one entry. The table records approximately 570,000 distinct CDR3 sequences, less than 10% of them present only once. V was trimmed by 0 bases and J by 1 base, leaving 4 bases between them. The CDR3 covers 13 residues. Germline V gene lookup returns CDR1 SGDLS and CDR2 YYNGEE. This clonotype was observed a handful of times. Its antigen is unknown. Study results and caveats: It was suggested by the authors that few new T cells are recruited by each seasonal influenza vaccination.

The source was PBMCs from blood, collected roughly 24 months after vaccination. The rearrangement links TRBV9 to TRBJ1-1; no definite D call. This receptor was identified in a man in his fifties or sixties who received an inactivated influenza vaccine. The CDR3 protein is CASSVAPNTEAFF. CDR3 coding DNA: TGTGCCAGCAGCGTAGCTCCGAACACTGAAGCTTTCTTT.